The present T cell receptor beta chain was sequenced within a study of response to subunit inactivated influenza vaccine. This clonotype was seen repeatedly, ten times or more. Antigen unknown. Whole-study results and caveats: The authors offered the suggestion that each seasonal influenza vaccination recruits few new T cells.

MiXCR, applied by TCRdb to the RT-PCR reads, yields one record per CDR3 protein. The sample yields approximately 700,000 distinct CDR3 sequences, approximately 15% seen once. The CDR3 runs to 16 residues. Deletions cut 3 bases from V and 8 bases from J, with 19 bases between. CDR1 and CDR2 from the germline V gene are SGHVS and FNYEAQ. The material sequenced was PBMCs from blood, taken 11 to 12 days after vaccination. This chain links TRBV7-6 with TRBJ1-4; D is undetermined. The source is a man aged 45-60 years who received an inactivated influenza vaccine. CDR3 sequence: CASSLTPPGLGEKLFF. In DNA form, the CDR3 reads TGTGCCAGCAGCTTGACTCCGCCGGGGTTAGGCGAAAAACTGTTTTTT.